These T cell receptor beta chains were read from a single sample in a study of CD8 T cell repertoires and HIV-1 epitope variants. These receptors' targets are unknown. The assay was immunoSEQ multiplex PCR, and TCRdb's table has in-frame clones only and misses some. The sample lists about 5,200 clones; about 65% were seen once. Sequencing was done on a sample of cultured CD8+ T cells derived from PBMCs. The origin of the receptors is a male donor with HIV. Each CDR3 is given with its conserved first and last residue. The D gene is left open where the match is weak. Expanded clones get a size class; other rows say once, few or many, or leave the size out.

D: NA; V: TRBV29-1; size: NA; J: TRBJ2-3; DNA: TGCAGCGTTGAAGGCACTTCATATACGCAGTATTTT; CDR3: CSVEGTSYTQYF
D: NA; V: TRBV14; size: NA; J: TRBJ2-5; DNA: TGTGCCAGCAGCCAAGTAAGGTGGGAGACCCAGTACTTC; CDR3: CASSQVRWETQYF
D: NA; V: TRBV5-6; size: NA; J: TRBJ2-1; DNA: TGTGCCAGCAGCCGCGAGGACCACAGAGGATACAATGAGCAGTTCTTC; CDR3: CASSREDHRGYNEQFF
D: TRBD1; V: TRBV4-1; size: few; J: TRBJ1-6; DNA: TGCGCCAGCAGCCAACTAGGACAGGGGAATTCACCCCTCCACTTT; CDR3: CASSQLGQGNSPLHF
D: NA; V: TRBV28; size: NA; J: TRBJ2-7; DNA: TGTGCCAGCAGTTTATTTGGAGACTACGAGCAGTACTTC; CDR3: CASSLFGDYEQYF
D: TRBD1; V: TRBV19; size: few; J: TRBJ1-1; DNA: TGTGCCAGTAAGATCCGGGACAGGGGTTATGGCACTGAAGCTTTCTTT; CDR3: CASKIRDRGYGTEAFF
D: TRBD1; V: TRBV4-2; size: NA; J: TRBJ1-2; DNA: TGTGCCAGCAGCCCTAACTCCGGGACAGGATTAGATGGCTACACCTTC; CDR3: CASSPNSGTGLDGYTF
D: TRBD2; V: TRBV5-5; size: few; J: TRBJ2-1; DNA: TGTGCCAGCAGCCCCTGGACTAGCCCCAATGAGCAGTTCTTC; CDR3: CASSPWTSPNEQFF
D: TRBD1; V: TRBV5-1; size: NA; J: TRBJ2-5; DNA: TGCGCCAGCAGCCGGGACAGCCAAGAGACCCAGTACTTC; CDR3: CASSRDSQETQYF
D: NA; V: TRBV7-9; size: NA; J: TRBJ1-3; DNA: TGTGCCAGCAACTTTCCGGGGGGAACCGACCCTCGTTCTGGAAACACCATATATTTT; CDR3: CASNFPGGTDPRSGNTIYF
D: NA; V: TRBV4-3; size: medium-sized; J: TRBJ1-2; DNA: TGCGCCAGCAGCCAAGATCCCCCAGACTTGGACTATGGCTACACCTTC; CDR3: CASSQDPPDLDYGYTF
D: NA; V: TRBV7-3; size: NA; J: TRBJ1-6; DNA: TGTGCCAGCAGCTTACAGGGAATGGGTAATTCACCCCTCCACTTT; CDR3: CASSLQGMGNSPLHF
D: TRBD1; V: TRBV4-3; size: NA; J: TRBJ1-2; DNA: TGCGCCAGCAGCCCGAACTCCGTGGACAGGGTTGGCTACACCTTC; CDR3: CASSPNSVDRVGYTF
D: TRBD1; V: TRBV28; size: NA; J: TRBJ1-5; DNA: TGTGCCAGCAGTTTCCTCACAGGGGGCAATCAGCCCCAGCATTTT; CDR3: CASSFLTGGNQPQHF
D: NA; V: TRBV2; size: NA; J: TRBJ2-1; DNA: TGTGCCAGCAGTCCGCTTAGCGGAGGGGGGGCGTTCAATGAGCAGTTCTTC; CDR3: CASSPLSGGGAFNEQFF
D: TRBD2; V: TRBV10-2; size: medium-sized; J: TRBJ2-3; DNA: TGCGCCAGCAGTGAAACGCTAGCGGGGACAGATACGCAGTATTTT; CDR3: CASSETLAGTDTQYF
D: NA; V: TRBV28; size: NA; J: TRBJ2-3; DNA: TGTGCCAGCAGTTTGATAGGGGACACAGATACGCAGTATTTT; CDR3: CASSLIGDTDTQYF
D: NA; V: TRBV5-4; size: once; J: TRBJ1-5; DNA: TGTGCCAGCAGCCTGGACCCTGATCAGCCCCAGCATTTT; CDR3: CASSLDPDQPQHF
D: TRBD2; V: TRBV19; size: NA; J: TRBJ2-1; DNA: TGTGCCAGTAGTATACGGACTAGCGGGACCTACAATGAGCAGTTCTTC; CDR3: CASSIRTSGTYNEQFF
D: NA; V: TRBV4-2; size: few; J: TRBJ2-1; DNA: TGTGCCAGCAGCCAAGGCAGGGGCGATGAGCAGTTCTTC; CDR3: CASSQGRGDEQFF
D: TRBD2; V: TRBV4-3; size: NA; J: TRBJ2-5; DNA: TGCGCCAGCAGGCCAACTAGCGGGGGGGCTGGAGAGACCCAGTACTTC; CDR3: CASRPTSGGAGETQYF
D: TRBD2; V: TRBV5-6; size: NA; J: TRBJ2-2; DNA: TGTGCCAGCAGCTTGTATCGGACTAGCTCGAACACCGGGGAGCTGTTTTTT; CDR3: CASSLYRTSSNTGELFF
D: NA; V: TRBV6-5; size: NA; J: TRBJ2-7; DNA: TGTGCCAGCAGTTACCAGGAGACCTACGAGCAGTACTTC; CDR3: CASSYQETYEQYF
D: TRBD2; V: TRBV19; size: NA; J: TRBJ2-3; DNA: TGTGCCAGTAGTCCCCGGGGTAGCGGGGAGGATACGCAGTATTTT; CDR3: CASSPRGSGEDTQYF
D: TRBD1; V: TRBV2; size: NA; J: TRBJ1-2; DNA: TGTGCCAGCAGCCTAGGACAGGGACTGTTGGGCTACACCTTC; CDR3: CASSLGQGLLGYTF
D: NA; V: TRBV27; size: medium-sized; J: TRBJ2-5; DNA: TGTGCCAGCAGTTTGTCTACAGGGATGGGAGAGACCCAGTACTTC; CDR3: CASSLSTGMGETQYF
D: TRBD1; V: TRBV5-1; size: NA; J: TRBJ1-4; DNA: TGCGCCAGCAGCCCGGGACAGACATATGAAAAACTGTTTTTT; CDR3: CASSPGQTYEKLFF
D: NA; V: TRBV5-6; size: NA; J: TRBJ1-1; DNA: TGTGCCAGCAGCTTGGAGGACTCCAGGGCTTTCTTT; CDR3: CASSLEDSRAFF
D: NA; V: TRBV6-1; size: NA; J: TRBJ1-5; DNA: TGTGCCAGCAGTGGGGGGCAGGGGATACATCAGCCCCAGCATTTT; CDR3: CASSGGQGIHQPQHF
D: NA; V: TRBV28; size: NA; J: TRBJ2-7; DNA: TGTGCCAGCAGTTTTCCGGTCGGGTCAACATCCTACGAGCAGTACTTC; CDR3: CASSFPVGSTSYEQYF
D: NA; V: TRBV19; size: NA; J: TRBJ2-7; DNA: TGTGCCAGTAGTCCGGGTCCCTATGGCGAGCAGTACTTC; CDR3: CASSPGPYGEQYF